These 2 T cell receptor beta chains originate from one sample sequenced in a study of CD8+ T cells in alopecia areata. The authors extracted RNA and reverse transcribed it into cDNA as the sequencing template. The data were produced by immunoSEQ multiplex PCR, yet TCRdb's version contains in-frame clones alone and is incomplete. The sample shows 140,000 to 150,000 clones, 45% to 60% of them seen only once. Material: CD4+ T cells sorted from blood, obtained at week 0. The origin of the receptors is a human donor with alopecia areata.

This clone was detected only a few times. V and J are TRBV5-4 and TRBJ2-3; 7 bases align to TRBD1. The CDR3 spans 13 residues. The J segment lost 7 bases and the V segment lost 3 bases, leaving 5 bases of the junction unmatched. Per germline, CDR1 SGHNT and CDR2 YYREEE (reference sequence). CDR3 loop: CASSSDRANTQYF. The CDR3 DNA follows: TGTGCCAGCAGCTCAGACAGGGCCAATACGCAGTATTTT.

The rearrangement joins TRBV25-1 to TRBJ1-4; no definite D call. V dropped 5 bases and J dropped 3 bases, with 10 bases sitting between them. The length of the CDR3 is 14 residues. Germline-derived CDR1 and CDR2 are MGHDK and SYGVNS. In DNA, the CDR3 is TGTGCCAGCAGTAACCGGGGAGCTAATGAAAAACTGTTTTTT. Encoded protein: CASSNRGANEKLFF. The full variable domain, rest sourced from reference TRBV25-1 and TRBJ1-4, is EADIYQTPRYLVIGTGKKITLECSQTMGHDKMYWYQQDPGMELHLIHYSYGVNSTEKGDLSSESTVSRIRTEHFPLTLESARPSHTSQYLCASSNRGANEKLFFGSGTQLSVL.